The clone carrying this TCR beta chain appeared a few times. Its target is not known. When ophthalmopathy did not progress within 18 months, Graves' hyperthyroidism was considered stable. Aged 18 to 65, the patients had hyperthyroidism that was newly diagnosed and had lasted under 2 months. Uncontrolled infection, other autoimmune disease, pregnancy or lactation barred patients from enrollment. RNA transcripts gave rise to amplified TCR beta CDR3 regions. HTBI primers drove first-round RT-PCR of the TCR CDR3. One entry per CDR3 protein results from TCRdb running MiXCR on the multiplex PCR reads. The sample lists about 590,000 distinct CDR3 sequences; roughly 14% were seen once. The data were taken from a study of T cells in Graves' hyperthyroidism and ophthalmopathy. Study results and caveats: Blood also carried most thyroid clonotypes expanded above 0.001.

Germline loops: CDR1 LNHNV, CDR2 YYDKDF (reference sequence). V was shortened by 6 bases and J by 4 bases, with 9 bases between the two germline ends. The CDR3 has 12 residues. The chain combines TRBV15 with TRBJ1-2, with D tentatively TRBD1 (6 bases). Sequenced material: blood. This clonotype was sampled from a woman aged 25 to 39 with Graves' hyperthyroidism. For the CDR3, the DNA is TGTGCCACCAGTTCACAGGGCTATGGCTACACCTTC. Encoded protein: CATSSQGYGYTF.